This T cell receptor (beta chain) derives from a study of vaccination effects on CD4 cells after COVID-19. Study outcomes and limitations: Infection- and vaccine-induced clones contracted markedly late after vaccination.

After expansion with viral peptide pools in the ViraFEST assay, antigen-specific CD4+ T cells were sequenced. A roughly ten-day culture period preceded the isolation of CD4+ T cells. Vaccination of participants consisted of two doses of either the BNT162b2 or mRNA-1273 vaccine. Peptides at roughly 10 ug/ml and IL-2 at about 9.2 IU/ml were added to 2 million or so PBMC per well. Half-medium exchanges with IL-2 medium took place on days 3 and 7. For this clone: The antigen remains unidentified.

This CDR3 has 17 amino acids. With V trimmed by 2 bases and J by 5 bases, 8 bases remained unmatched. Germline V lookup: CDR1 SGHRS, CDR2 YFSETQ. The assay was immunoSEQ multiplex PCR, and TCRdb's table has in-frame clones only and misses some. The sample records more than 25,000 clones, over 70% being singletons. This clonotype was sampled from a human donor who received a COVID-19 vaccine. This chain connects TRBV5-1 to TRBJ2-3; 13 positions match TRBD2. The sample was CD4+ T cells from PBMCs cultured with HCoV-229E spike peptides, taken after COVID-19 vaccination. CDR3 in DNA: TGCGCCAGCAGCTTAGAAGCCGGGACTAGCGGGAAAGATACGCAGTATTTT. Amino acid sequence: CASSLEAGTSGKDTQYF.